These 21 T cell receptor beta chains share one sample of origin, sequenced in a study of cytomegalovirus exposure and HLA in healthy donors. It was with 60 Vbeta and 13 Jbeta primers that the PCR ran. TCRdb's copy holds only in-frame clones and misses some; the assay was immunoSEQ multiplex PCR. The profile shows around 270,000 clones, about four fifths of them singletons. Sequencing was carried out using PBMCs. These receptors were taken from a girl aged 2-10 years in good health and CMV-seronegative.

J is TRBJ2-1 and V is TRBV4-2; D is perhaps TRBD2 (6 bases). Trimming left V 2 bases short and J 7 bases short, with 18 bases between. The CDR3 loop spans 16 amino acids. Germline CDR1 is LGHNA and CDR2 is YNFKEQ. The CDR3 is CASSQPLGGNINEQFF. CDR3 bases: TGTGCCAGCAGCCAACCCCTCGGGGGTAACATTAATGAGCAGTTCTTC.

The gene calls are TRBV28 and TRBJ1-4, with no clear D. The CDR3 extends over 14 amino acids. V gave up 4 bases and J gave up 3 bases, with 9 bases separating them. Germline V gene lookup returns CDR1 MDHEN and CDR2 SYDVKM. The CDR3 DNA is TGTGCCAGCAGTTCCCCGGGATCTAATGAAAAACTGTTTTTT. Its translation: CASSSPGSNEKLFF.

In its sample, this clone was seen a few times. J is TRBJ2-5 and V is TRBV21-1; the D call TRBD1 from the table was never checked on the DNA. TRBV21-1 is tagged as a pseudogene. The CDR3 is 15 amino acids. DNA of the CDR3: TGTGCCAGCAGCCCGCGGGACAGGGGACCGGAGACCCAGTACTTC. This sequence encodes CASSPRDRGPETQYF.

The CDR3 DNA reads as TGTGCCTGGAGTCACGGGGGGAACGAGCAGTACTTC. Its translation is CAWSHGGNEQYF. V and J are TRBV30 and TRBJ2-7; 7 positions agree with TRBD2. The germline V gene has CDR1 GTSNPN and CDR2 SVGIG (reference sequence). V lost 2 bases, J lost 5 bases, and 3 bases stayed unmatched. The CDR3 covers 12 residues.

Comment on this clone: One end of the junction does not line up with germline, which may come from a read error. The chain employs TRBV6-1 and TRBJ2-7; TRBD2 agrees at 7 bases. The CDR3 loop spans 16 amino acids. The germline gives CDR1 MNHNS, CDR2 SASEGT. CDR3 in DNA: TGTGCCAGCAGCGAAGGGGCGGGAGAGGGGTCCTACGAGCAGTACTTC. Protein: CASSEGAGEGSYEQYF.

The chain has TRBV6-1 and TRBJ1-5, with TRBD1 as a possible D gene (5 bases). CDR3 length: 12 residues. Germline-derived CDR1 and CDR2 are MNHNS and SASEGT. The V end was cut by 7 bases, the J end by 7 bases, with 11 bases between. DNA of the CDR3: TGTGCCAGCACTCGGGGGGGGCAGCCCCAGCATTTT. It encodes CASTRGGQPQHF.

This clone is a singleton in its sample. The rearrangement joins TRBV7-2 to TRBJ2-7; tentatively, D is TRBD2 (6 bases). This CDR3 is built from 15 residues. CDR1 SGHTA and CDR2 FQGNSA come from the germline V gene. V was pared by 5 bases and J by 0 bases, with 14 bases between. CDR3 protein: CASSDVAAFSYEQYF. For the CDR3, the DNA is TGTGCCAGCAGCGACGTAGCGGCCTTCTCCTACGAGCAGTACTTC.

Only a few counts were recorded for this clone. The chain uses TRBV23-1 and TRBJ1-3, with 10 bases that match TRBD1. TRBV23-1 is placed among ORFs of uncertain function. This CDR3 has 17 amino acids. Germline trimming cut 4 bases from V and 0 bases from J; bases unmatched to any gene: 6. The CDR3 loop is CASSPRDRGFSGNTIYF. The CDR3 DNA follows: TGCGCCAGCAGTCCCCGGGACAGGGGCTTCTCTGGAAACACCATATATTTT.

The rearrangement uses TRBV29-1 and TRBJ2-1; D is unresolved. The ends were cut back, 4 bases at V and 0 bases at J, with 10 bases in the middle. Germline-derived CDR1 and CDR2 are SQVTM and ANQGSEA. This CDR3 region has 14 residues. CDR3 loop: CSVGADNSYNEQFF. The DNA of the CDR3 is TGCAGCGTTGGGGCAGACAACTCCTACAATGAGCAGTTCTTC.

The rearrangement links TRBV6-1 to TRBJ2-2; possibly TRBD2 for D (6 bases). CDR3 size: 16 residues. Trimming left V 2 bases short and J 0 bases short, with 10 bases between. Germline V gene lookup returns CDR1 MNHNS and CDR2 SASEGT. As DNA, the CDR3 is TGTGCCAGCAGTGAACAGGGAGGTACGAACACCGGGGAGCTGTTTTTT. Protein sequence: CASSEQGGTNTGELFF.

In DNA form, the CDR3 reads TGTGCCACCAGCGGGATCCGGACAGGGAACTATGGCTACACCTTC. It encodes CATSGIRTGNYGYTF. The rearrangement uses TRBV15 and TRBJ1-2, with 8 bases lining up with TRBD1. The trim removed 5 bases at V and 2 bases at J, leaving 7 bases unmatched. CDR3 size: 15 residues. The germline CDR1 and CDR2 sequences are LNHNV and YYDKDF (reference sequence).

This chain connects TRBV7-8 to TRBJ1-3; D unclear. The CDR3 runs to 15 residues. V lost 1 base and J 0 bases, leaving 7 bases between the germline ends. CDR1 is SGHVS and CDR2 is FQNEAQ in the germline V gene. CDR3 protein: CASSLGYSSGNTIYF. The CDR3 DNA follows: TGTGCCAGCAGCTTAGGGTACAGCTCTGGAAACACCATATATTTT.

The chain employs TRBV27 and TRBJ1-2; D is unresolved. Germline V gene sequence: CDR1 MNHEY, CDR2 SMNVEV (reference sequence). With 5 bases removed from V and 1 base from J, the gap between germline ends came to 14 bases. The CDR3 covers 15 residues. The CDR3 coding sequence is TGTGCCAGCAGTGGTTCGCTAGGTTTTAACTATGGCTACACCTTC. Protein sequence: CASSGSLGFNYGYTF.

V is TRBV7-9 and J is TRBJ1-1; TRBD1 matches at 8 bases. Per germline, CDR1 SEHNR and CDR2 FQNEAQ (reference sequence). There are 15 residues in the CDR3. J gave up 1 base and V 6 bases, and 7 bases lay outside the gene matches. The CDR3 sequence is CASRRNRGTNTEAFF. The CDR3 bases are TGTGCCAGCAGACGAAACAGGGGGACGAACACTGAAGCTTTCTTT.

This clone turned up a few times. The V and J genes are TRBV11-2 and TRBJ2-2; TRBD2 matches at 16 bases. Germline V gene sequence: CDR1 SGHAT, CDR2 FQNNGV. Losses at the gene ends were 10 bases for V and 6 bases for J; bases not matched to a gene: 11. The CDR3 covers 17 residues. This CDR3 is CATPHPGTSGRAGELFF. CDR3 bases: TGTGCCACCCCCCACCCCGGGACTAGCGGGAGGGCCGGGGAGCTGTTTTTT.

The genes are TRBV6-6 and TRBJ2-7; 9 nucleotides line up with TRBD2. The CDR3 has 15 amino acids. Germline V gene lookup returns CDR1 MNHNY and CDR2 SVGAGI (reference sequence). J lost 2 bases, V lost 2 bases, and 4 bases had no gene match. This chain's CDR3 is CASSYGASGTYEQYF. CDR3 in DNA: TGTGCCAGCAGTTACGGGGCTAGCGGGACCTACGAGCAGTACTTC.

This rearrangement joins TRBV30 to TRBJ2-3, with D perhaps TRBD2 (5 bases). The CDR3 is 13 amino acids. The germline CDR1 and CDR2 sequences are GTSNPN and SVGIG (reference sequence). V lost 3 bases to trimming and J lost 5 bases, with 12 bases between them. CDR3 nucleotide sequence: TGTGCCTGGAGGGCCAGCGGAGGAGATACGCAGTATTTT. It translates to CAWRASGGDTQYF.

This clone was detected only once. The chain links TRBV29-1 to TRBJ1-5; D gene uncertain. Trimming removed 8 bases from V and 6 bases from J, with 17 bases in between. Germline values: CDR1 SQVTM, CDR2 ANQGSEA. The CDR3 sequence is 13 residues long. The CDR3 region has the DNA TGCAGCATTGTGTTACAATCAGGTCAGCCCCAGCATTTT. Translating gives CSIVLQSGQPQHF.

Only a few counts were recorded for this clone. The CDR3 DNA is TGTGCCAGCAGTGGTAGGGGACAGGGCTCTCAGCCCCAGCATTTT. This sequence encodes CASSGRGQGSQPQHF. The chain uses TRBV28 and TRBJ1-5, with 9 positions matching TRBD1. The CDR3 spans 15 residues. Germline V gives CDR1 MDHEN, CDR2 SYDVKM. Trimming cost V 5 bases and J 6 bases; bases outside gene matches: 8.

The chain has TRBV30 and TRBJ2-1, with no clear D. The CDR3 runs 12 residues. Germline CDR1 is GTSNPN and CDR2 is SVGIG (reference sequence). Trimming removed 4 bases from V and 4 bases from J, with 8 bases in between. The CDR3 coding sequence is TGTGCCTGGAATCTAGATTACAATGAGCAGTTCTTC. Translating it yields CAWNLDYNEQFF.

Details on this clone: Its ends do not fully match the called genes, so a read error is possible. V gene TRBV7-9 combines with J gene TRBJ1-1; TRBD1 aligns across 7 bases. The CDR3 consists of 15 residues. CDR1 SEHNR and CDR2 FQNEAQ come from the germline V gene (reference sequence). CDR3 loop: CSSSLVTGAITEAFF. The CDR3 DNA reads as TGTTCCAGCAGCTTAGTCACAGGGGCGATCACTGAAGCTTTCTTT. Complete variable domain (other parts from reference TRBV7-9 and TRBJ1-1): DTGVSQNPRHKITKRGQNVTFRCDPISEHNRLYWYRQTLGQGPEFLTYFQNEAQLEKSRLLSDRFSAERPKGSFSTLEIQRTEQGDSAMYLCSSSLVTGAITEAFFGQGTRLTVV.